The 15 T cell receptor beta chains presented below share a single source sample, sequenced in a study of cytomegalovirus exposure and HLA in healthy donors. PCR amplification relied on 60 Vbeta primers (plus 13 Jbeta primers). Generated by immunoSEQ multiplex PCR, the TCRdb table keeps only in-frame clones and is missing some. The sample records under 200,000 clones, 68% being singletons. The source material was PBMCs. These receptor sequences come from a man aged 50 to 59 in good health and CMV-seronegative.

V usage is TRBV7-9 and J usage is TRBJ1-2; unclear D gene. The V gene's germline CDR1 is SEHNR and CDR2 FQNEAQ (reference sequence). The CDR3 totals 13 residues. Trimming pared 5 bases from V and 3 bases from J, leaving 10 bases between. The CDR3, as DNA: TGTGCCAGCAGCGGCGACACCCACTATGGCTACACCTTC. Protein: CASSGDTHYGYTF.

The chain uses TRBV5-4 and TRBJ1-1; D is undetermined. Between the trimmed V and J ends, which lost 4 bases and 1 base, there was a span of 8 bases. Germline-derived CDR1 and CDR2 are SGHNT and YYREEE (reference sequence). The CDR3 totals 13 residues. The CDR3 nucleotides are TGTGCCAGCAGCGAGGGCCCGAACACTGAAGCTTTCTTT. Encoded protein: CASSEGPNTEAFF.

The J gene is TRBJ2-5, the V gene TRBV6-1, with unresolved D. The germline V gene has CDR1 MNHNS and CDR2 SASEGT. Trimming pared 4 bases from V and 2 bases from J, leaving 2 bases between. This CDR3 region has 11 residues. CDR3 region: CASSVQETQYF. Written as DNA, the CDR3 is TGTGCCAGCAGTGTACAAGAGACCCAGTACTTC.

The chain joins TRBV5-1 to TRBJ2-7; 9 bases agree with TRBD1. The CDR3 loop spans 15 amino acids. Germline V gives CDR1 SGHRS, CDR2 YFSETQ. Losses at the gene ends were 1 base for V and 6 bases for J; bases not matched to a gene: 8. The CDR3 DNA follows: TGCGCCAGCAGCTTGACAGGGGGCACCTTCGGCGAGCAGTACTTC. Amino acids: CASSLTGGTFGEQYF.

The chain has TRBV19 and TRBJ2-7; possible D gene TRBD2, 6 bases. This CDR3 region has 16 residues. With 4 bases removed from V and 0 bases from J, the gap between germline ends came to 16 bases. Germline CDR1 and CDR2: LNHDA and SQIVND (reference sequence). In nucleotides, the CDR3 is TGTGCCAGTAGTAGGTCGGAGGGTTGGGGCTCCTACGAGCAGTACTTC. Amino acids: CASSRSEGWGSYEQYF.

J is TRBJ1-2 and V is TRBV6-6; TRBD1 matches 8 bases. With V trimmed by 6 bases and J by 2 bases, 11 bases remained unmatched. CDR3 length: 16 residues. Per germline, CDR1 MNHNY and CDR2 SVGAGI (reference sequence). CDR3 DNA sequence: TGTGCCAGCAGCCCCGGACAGGGCGCGGCGAACTATGGCTACACCTTC. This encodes CASSPGQGAANYGYTF.

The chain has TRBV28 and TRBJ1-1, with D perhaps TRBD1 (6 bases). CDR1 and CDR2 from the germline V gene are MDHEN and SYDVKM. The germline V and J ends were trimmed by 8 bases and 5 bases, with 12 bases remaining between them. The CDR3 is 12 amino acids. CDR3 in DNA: TGTGCCAGCCTAGACAGGCGGACTGAAGCTTTCTTT. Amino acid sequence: CASLDRRTEAFF.

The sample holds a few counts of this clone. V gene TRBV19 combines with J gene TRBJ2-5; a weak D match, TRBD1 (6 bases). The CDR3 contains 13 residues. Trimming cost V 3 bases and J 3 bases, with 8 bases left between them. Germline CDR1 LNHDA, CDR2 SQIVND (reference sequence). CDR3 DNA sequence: TGTGCCAGTAGTATTCGGACAGAAGAGACCCAGTACTTC. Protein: CASSIRTEETQYF.

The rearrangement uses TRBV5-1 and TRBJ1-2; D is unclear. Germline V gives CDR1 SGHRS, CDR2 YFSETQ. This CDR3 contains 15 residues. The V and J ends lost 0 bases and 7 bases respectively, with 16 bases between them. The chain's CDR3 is CASSLALHQSAGYTF. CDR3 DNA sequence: TGCGCCAGCAGCTTGGCTCTCCACCAAAGCGCTGGCTACACCTTC.

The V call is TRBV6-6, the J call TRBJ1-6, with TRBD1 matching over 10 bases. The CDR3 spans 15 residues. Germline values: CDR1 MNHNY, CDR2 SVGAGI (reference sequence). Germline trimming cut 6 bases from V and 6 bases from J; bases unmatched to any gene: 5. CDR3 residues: CASRWTGGGNSPLHF. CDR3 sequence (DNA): TGTGCCAGCAGGTGGACAGGGGGAGGTAATTCACCCCTCCACTTT.

The CDR3 is CASKDSGTGPYEQYF. In nucleotides, the CDR3 is TGTGCCAGCAAAGACTCCGGGACAGGACCCTACGAGCAGTACTTC. The chain combines TRBV7-8 with TRBJ2-7, with 8 bases fitting TRBD1. In germline, CDR1 is SGHVS, CDR2 FQNEAQ. The CDR3 sequence is 15 residues long. J was trimmed by 2 bases and V by 7 bases; bases with no gene match: 10.

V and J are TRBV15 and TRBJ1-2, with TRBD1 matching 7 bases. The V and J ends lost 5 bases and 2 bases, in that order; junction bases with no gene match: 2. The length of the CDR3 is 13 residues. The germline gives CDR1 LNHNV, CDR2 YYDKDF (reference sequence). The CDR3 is CATSQGQNYGYTF. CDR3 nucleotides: TGTGCCACCAGCCAGGGACAGAACTATGGCTACACCTTC.

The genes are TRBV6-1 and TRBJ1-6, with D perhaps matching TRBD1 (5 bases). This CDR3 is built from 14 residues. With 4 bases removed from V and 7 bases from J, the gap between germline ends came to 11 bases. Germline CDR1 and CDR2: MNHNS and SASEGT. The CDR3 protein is CASSAGSANSPLHF. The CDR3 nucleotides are TGTGCCAGCAGTGCAGGGTCGGCGAATTCACCCCTCCACTTT.

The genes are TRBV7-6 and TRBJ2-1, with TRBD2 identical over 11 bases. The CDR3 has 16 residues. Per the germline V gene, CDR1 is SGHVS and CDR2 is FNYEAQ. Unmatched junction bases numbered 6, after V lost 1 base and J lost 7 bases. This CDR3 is CASSLVSGGARNEQFF. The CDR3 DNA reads TGTGCCAGCAGCTTAGTTAGCGGGGGGGCTAGAAATGAGCAGTTCTTC.

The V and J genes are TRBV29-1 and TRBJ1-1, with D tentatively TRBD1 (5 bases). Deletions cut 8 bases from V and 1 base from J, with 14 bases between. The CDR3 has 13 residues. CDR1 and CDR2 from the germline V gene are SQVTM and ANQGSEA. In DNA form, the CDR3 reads TGCAGCTCCTCTATGGGGGGGAACACTGAAGCTTTCTTT. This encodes CSSSMGGNTEAFF.